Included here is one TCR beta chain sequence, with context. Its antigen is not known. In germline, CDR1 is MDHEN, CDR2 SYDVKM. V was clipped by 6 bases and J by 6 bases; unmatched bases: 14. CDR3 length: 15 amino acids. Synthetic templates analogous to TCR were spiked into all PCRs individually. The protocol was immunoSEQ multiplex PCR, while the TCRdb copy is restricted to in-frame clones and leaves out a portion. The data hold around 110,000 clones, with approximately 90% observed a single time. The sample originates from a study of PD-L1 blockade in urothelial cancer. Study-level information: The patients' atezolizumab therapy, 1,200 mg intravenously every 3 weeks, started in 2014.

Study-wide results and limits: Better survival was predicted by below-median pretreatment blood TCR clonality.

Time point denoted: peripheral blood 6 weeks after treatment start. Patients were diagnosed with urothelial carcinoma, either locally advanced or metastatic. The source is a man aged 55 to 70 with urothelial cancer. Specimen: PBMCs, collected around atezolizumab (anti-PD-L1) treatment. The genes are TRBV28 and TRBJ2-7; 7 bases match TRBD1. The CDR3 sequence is CASSSGQVDLREQYF. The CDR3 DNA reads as TGTGCCAGCAGCTCAGGACAGGTAGATTTACGCGAGCAGTACTTC.